This T cell receptor beta chain is drawn from a study of OX40 agonist ivuxolimab in advanced cancers. Study-wide context: The costimulatory receptor OX40 (CD134) was targeted by ivuxolimab, a fully human IgG2 agonistic monoclonal antibody. Intravenous ivuxolimab was administered to patients every 2 weeks at six dose levels: 0.01, 0.1, 0.3, 1.5, 3 and 10 mg/kg. Of the roughly 51 dose-escalation patients, hepatocellular carcinoma was present in some 19, melanoma in some 15, renal cell carcinoma in 9 and head and neck cancer in 9. In the dose-escalation cohort, around four fifths of patients were male, and the mean age was approximately 55 years, with a range of about 20 to 79. Prior anti-PD-1, anti-PD-L1 or anti-CTLA-4 therapy was permitted, and 30% to 50% of dose-escalation patients had received checkpoint inhibitors. Partial responses were achieved by three dose-escalation patients, of whom one had hepatocellular carcinoma and two had cutaneous melanoma. Peripheral TCRbeta sequencing aimed to test whether ivuxolimab altered TCR sequence diversity and caused clonal T-cell expansion. The paper covers the monotherapy dose-escalation part of the phase I ivuxolimab trial, which included N of about 51 patients. Beyond this particular receptor, the publication reports: In partial responders in the 0.1-3.0 mg/kg groups, normalized peripheral clonal expansion was found to be among the lowest, especially among CD8+ T cells. Antigen specificity was not determined for the clonally expanded peripheral T cells. At doses from 0.1 to 3.0 mg/kg, clonal expansion was seen in both CD4+ and CD8+ blood T cells between baseline and week 6. Low levels of normalized T-cell clonal expansion were also seen in some patients who did not respond. On average, CD8+ T cells showed more expanded clones than CD4+ T cells after ivuxolimab.

The trial excluded patients who had a history of autoimmune disease or were on systemic immunosuppression. Peripheral blood for TCR sequencing was collected from all dose cohorts at baseline, on cycle 4 day 1, and on cycle 7 day 1. Samples came from an open-label, multicenter, first-in-human phase I dose-escalation trial of ivuxolimab. Adults with locally advanced or metastatic melanoma, renal cell, hepatocellular, or head and neck squamous cell carcinoma were enrolled in the trial. Before TCR sequencing, CD4+ and CD8+ T cells were separately sorted from peripheral blood. CDR3 length: 12 amino acids, cysteine to phenylalanine. The entry retains the CDR3 DNA only, 36 bases that are in frame from base 1. The germline V gene specifies SGDLS as CDR1 and YYNGEE as CDR2. At the junction V is shortened by 1 base and J by 5 bases, with 4 bases in between. This clone was counted a few times. The specificity of this receptor is unknown. One base away there is no much larger clone; base qualities are not given.

Genomic DNA was isolated from the sorted cells so that the TCRbeta CDR3 region could be sequenced. The immunoSEQ Assay was used for sequencing of TCRbeta CDR3 regions. TCRdb provides this immuneACCESS table in a form limited to in-frame rearrangements. Some clones are lacking; in checked studies, under half of them reflect an unresolved V gene, and why the rest are absent is not known. The sample table shows around 50,000 clones, and 79% are seen once. The ten largest clones capture around 1.9% of the sample. The source was CD4+ or CD8+ T cells sorted from blood, collected in a trial of the OX40 agonist ivuxolimab. The rearrangement joined TRBV9 to TRBJ2-1; the D gene cannot be resolved reliably. This TCR derives from an adult with an advanced solid tumor such as melanoma, head and neck, liver or kidney cancer. The CDR3 sequence is CASSVYDNEQFF. The nucleotide sequence is given as TGTGCCAGCAGCGTATACGACAATGAGCAGTTCTTC.